The source of this T cell receptor (beta chain) is a study of cytomegalovirus exposure and HLA in healthy donors. Overall study context: HLA-typed donors contributed around 88 million unique TCRs, which were held in an early data release. Of all 400 or so donors who were genotyped, roughly 81% belonged to the Caucasian-associated ancestry cluster. Findings and limits, study-wide: TCR beta chains numbering under 200 were designated cytomegalovirus-associated.

The CDR3 runs 16 residues. Looked up from germline, CDR1 is MNHNY and CDR2 is SVGAGI (reference sequence). V was trimmed by 5 bases and J by 5 bases, leaving 19 bases between them. The table lists this clone with a few counts. What it recognizes is unknown. The PCR employed 60 Vbeta primers together with 13 Jbeta primers. Original handling: In a later analysis, the count reached 74 million or so unique TCR beta chains, with roughly 12 million shared. Data came from immunoSEQ multiplex PCR; TCRdb stores just in-frame clones and leaves some out. V, J and clone size derive from that table, while D and trimming were established from the DNA sequence. Of approximately 150,000 clones in the sample, about 88% are singletons; the top ten hold approximately 2.5%.

V gene TRBV6-6 combines with J gene TRBJ1-5; perhaps TRBD1 as D (5 bases). The sequenced material came from PBMCs. This sequence was found in a man in his thirties or forties in good health and CMV-seropositive. The CDR3 DNA reads as TGTGCCAGCAGTCCGAGCGCAGGGTCTGAGGATCAGCCCCAGCATTTT. Protein: CASSPSAGSEDQPQHF.